This T cell receptor (beta chain) was captured by sequencing in a study of blood T cell repertoires in COVID-19 (dated by TCRdb to 2018 to 2021). Regarding the complete study: Samples from collaborators originated in the United States, Italy and Spain and spanned both the acute and convalescent phases of COVID-19. The material from the prospective study consisted of cDNA or gDNA derived from T cells, B-cell-depleted T cells, or PBMCs. Subjects who had been exposed to COVID-19, were actively infected with it, or had recovered from it provided the deeply sampled blood TCRbeta repertoires that made up the dataset. The repertoires were released in a freely available public database intended as a resource for research on the immune response to SARS-CoV-2. Samples were obtained from the ongoing ImmuneRACE study (first 160 participants) and from 950 to 1,500 subjects provided by 6 global collaborators. Sample metadata almost always included a de-identified subject ID, COVID-19 status, age in years and sex. Where available, HLA class I and class II types were taken from metadata supplied by the sample provider and were not determined by assay-based typing.

In regard to this clone: Its antigen remains undetermined. The sample holds no much larger clone one base away, and base qualities are not on file.

Study-level results and caveats: Clinical and demographic metadata were provided uncurated, with the amount varying by source and participant.

The CDR3, cysteine through phenylalanine, is 16 amino acids long. Only CDR3 DNA remains: 48 bases, in frame from the first base. CDR1 and CDR2 were assigned from the germline V gene as LGHNT and FRNRAP. At the junction V is shortened by 7 bases and J by 10 bases; bases outside the gene matches: 12. The immunoSEQ Assay, a bias-controlled multiplex PCR, was used to amplify TCRbeta CDR3 regions from genomic DNA. The authors' analysis ran thus. Nucleated cell counts per sample were estimated from amplification of reference gene primers within the assay. To quantify the absolute abundance of each unique TCRbeta CDR3 rearrangement, sequence reads were collapsed and filtered. For each sample, productive Simpson clonality was calculated by taking the square root of Simpson's diversity index across productive rearrangements. The source is immuneACCESS, and TCRdb retained only in-frame sequences with V and J called. Part of the clones is not carried over; for the studies checked, unresolved V genes explain less than half of this, and the remainder is unexplained. V and J calls and clone size follow that table, whereas D and trimming were derived from the DNA. The sample table lists 200,000 or so clones, around 77% of them with a count of one. 15% to 20% of the sample comes from the top ten.

Collaborating institutions collected whole blood in K2EDTA tubes following their own protocols. Collaborator samples were shipped for TCRbeta analysis as frozen whole blood, isolated PBMCs, or DNA extracted from either sample type. The specimen sequenced was peripheral blood. The receptor was derived from a man in his 60s with active or convalescent COVID-19. This receptor chain uses TRBV12-5 and TRBJ2-1, and 14 bases in between align with TRBD2. The CDR3 is CASASIGLAGGGEQFF. The nucleotide sequence is TGTGCTAGTGCTTCTATAGGACTAGCGGGAGGAGGGGAGCAGTTCTTC. Here the CDR3 is joined to the reference TRBV12-5 and TRBJ2-1 genes, and the full variable domain is: DARVTQTPRHKVTEMGQEVTMRCQPILGHNTVFWYRQTMMQGLELLAYFRNRAPLDDSGMPKDRFSAEMPDATLATLKIQPSEPRDSAVYFCASASIGLAGGGEQFFGPGTRLTVL.